This T cell receptor beta chain is drawn from a study of blood T cell repertoires in COVID-19. Study-wide context: Samples came from the United States, Italy and Spain, spanning acute and convalescent COVID-19. Sources were T cells, B-cell-depleted T cells, or PBMCs; the material itself was cDNA or gDNA.

Germline CDR1 is SGHVS and CDR2 is FQNEAQ. The CDR3 is 15 residues long. With 0 bases clipped from V and 4 bases from J, the junction kept 3 bases outside the gene matches. TCRdb's table, derived via immunoSEQ multiplex PCR, lists solely in-frame clones and lacks some. The sample has fewer than 150,000 clones, around 79% seen once. The material sequenced was peripheral blood. The clonotype was recovered from a man at least 80 years old with acute or convalescent COVID-19. The chain employs TRBV7-8 and TRBJ2-7, with 10 bases matching TRBD2. CDR3 region: CASSLASGGPYEQYF. In nucleotides, the CDR3 is TGTGCCAGCAGCTTAGCTAGCGGGGGGCCTTACGAGCAGTACTTC.